This T cell receptor (beta chain) comes out of a study of blood T cell repertoires in COVID-19. Sequencing used immunoSEQ multiplex PCR; TCRdb keeps in-frame clones, though not all of them. The profile shows over 250,000 clones, 88% of them singletons. To note about this clone: Other nucleotide sequences in the sample specify the same CDR3.

The material sequenced was PBMCs or T cells enriched from blood (not recorded which). The receptor was isolated from a woman in her twenties or thirties who had recovered from COVID-19.

The CDR3: CASSLSGGTDTQYF. The DNA for the CDR3 is TGCGCCAGCAGCTTGAGCGGGGGCACAGATACGCAGTATTTT. This chain joins TRBV5-1 and TRBJ2-3; 7 bases align to TRBD2. The junction had 0 bases not matched to a gene; V was cut back by 1 base and J by 1 base. Germline V gives CDR1 SGHRS, CDR2 YFSETQ. CDR3 length: 14 amino acids.